The T cell receptor beta chain under discussion was sequenced for a study of shared clonotypes between healthy human individuals. Profiled with immunoSEQ multiplex PCR; TCRdb holds only in-frame clones, not every one. This sample has some 490,000 clones, with roughly 80% found just once. Trimming left V 7 bases short and J 8 bases short, with 15 bases between. This CDR3 region has 13 residues. CDR1 and CDR2 (germline): LNHDA, SQIVND (reference sequence). This clonotype originated in a woman aged 40-49 years in good health. Some clones in this sample may be carry-over from other donors' samples. Material: PBMCs. The rearrangement joins TRBV19 to TRBJ1-5; D remains unclear. The CDR3 coding sequence is TGTGCCAGTACCCCCGGCAGCTATGAGCCCCAGCATTTT. Protein product: CASTPGSYEPQHF.